This T cell receptor beta chain originates from a study of T cell responses to AZD1222 COVID-19 vaccine. Study-wide results and limits: The number of AZD1222 recipients seropositive at baseline was only five or six. Two AZD1222 administrations were followed by greater Spike-specific TCR breadth and depth. Vaccine-associated CD4 TCRs spanned spike, dominant at 160-218 and 743-854. White British people made up most donors, females outnumbered males, and clonal diversity was possibly underestimated.

Profiling relied on immunoSEQ multiplex PCR, and the TCRdb table lists in-frame clones only, not all of them. The sample records 140,000 to 150,000 clones, 80% to 90% being singletons. To note about this clone: What it recognizes is unknown.

Trimming took off 5 bases at V and 6 bases at J, with 14 bases between the two ends. There are 13 residues in the CDR3. The germline V gene has CDR1 MNHEY and CDR2 SMNVEV (reference sequence). The sample consisted of peripheral blood, taken on day 0 of AZD1222 vaccination. This rearrangement joins TRBV27 to TRBJ2-7; tentative D call: TRBD1 (6 bases). The clonotype was recovered from an adult in good health. This CDR3 is CASSMDSFGEQYF. Here the CDR3 DNA reads TGTGCCAGCAGTATGGACAGTTTTGGCGAGCAGTACTTC.